This T cell receptor (beta chain) is drawn from a study of cytomegalovirus exposure and HLA in healthy donors. Study in general: Earlier, 117 million unique TCR beta sequences were recovered from roughly 200 million T cells by an analysis. Counted in an early data release were approximately 85 million unique TCRs from HLA-typed donors. Whole-study findings and limits: The sole available immune exposure information was CMV serostatus. Accurate predictions that matched the HLA-A and HLA-B alleles of most subjects were reportedly made from TCR beta sequences.

Trimming cost V 8 bases and J 8 bases; bases outside gene matches: 10. Per germline, CDR1 ENHRY and CDR2 SYGVKD. This CDR3 has 13 residues. It was with 60 Vbeta and 13 Jbeta primers that the PCR ran. Libraries were prepared by immunoSEQ multiplex PCR; TCRdb keeps only in-frame clonotypes and omits some of them. The data show 150,000 to 200,000 clones, 65% to 80% seen once. Regarding this clone: Its antigen remains unidentified.

V and J are TRBV10-3 and TRBJ2-7, with 9 bases that match TRBD1. This TCR was sampled from a woman aged 45 to 65 in good health and CMV-seropositive. The source material was PBMCs. The chain's CDR3 is CAISGTGRYQQYF. CDR3 sequence (DNA): TGTGCCATCTCCGGGACAGGGAGGTACCAGCAGTACTTC.